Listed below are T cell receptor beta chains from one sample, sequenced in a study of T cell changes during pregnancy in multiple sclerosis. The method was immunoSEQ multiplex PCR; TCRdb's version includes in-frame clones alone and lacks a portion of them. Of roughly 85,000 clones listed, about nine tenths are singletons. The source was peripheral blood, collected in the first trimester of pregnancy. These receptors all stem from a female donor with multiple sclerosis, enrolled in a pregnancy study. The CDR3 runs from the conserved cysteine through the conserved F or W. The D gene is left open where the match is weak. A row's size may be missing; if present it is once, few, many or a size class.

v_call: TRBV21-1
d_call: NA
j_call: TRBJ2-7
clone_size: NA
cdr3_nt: TGTGCCAGCAGCACTAAGGACAGGGAAAGCTACGAGCAGTACTTC
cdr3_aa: CASSTKDRESYEQYF

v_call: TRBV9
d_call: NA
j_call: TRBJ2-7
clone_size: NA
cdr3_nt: TGTGCCAGCAGCGTGACGACAAGCTCCTACGAGCAGTACTTC
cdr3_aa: CASSVTTSSYEQYF

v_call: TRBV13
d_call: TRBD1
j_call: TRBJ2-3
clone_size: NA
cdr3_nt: TGTGCCAGCAGCGATAGAGATAGGGACAGGAATTCGTATACGCAGTATTTT
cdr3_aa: CASSDRDRDRNSYTQYF

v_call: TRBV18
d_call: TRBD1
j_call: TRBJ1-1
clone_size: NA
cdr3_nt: TGTGCCAGCTCACCCGGGACCCCAGGGGGCACTGAAGCTTTCTTT
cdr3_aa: CASSPGTPGGTEAFF

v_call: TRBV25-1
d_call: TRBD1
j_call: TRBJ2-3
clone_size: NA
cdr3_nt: TGTGCCACCAACGGGGACAGACAAGATACGCAGTATTTT
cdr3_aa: CATNGDRQDTQYF

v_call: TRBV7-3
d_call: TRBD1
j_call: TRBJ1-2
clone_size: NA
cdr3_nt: TGTGCCAGCAGCCGAACAGGGGGCGCAGATGGCTACACCTTC
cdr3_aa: CASSRTGGADGYTF

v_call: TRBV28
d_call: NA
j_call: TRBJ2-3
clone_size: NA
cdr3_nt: TGTGCCAGCAGCCAGGTGGCGGGTTACACAGATACGCAGTATTTT
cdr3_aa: CASSQVAGYTDTQYF

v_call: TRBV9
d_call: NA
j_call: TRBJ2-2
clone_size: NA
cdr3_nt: TGTGCCAGCAGCGGACGCACACGGCAGCGAACCGGGGAGCTGTTTTTT
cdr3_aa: CASSGRTRQRTGELFF

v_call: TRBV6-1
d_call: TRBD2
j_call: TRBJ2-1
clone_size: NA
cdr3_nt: TGTGCCAGCAGTGAATTGGGCAAGGGACTAGGGGATGAGCAGTTCTTC
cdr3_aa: CASSELGKGLGDEQFF

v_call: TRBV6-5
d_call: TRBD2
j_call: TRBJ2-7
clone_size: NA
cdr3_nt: TGTGCCAGCAGCCGTTCCGGGACTAGCGGGACAAAGCAGTACTTC
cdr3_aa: CASSRSGTSGTKQYF

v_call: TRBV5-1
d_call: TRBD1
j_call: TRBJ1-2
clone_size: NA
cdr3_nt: TGCGCCAGCAGCGCGACAGGGGACTATGGCTACACCTTC
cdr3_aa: CASSATGDYGYTF

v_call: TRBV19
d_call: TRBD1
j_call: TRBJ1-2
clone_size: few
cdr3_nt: TGTGCCAGTAGTCCTCGGGACAGGGGTAACTATGGCTACACCTTC
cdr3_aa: CASSPRDRGNYGYTF

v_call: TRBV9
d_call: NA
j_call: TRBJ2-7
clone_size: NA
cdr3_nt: TGTGCCAGCAGCGTAGCTCCGGAGGGCTACGAGCAGTACTTC
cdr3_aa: CASSVAPEGYEQYF

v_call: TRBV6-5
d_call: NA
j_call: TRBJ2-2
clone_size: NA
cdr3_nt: TGTGCCAGCAGTTACTCCAGCGGCGGGTACACCGGGGAGCTGTTTTTT
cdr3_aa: CASSYSSGGYTGELFF

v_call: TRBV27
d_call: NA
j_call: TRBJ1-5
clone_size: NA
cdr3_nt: TGTGCCAGCAGTACAGGGCTTTATAGCAATCAGCCCCAGCATTTT
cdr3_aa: CASSTGLYSNQPQHF

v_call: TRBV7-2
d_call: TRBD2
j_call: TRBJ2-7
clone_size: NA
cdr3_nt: TGTGCCAGCAGACGGGGCGGGGGATCCCACGAGCAGTACTTC
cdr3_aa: CASRRGGGSHEQYF

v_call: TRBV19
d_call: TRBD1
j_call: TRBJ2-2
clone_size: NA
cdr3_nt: TGTGCCAGTAGTCCAAAACGGACAGGGTATGGTTTAGCGGAGCTGTTTTTT
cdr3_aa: CASSPKRTGYGLAELFF

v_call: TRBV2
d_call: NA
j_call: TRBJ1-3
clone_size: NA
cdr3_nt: TGTGCCAGCAGTGACGGGCAGGGTATCTACACCATATATTTT
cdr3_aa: CASSDGQGIYTIYF

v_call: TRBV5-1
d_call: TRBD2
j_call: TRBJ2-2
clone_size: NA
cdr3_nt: TGCGCCAGCAGCTGGAGACTAGCGGGCTCCGGGGAGCTGTTTTTT
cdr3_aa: CASSWRLAGSGELFF

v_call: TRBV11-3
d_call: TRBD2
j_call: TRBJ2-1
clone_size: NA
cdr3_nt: TGTGCCAGCAGCCAACTAGCGGGAGGGATGTATGAGCAGTTCTTC
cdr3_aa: CASSQLAGGMYEQFF

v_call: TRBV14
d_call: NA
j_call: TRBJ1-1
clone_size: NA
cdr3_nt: TGTGCCAGCAGCCAAGATAGTTCTGAAGCTTTCTTT
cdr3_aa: CASSQDSSEAFF

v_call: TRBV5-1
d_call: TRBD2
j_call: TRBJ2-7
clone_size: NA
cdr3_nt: TGCGCCAGCAGCGCGTTAGCGGGAGGCGAGCAGTACTTC
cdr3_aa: CASSALAGGEQYF

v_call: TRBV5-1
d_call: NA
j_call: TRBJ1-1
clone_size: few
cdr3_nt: TGCGCCAGCACCTCGGGGGGTACTTCTGAAGCTTTCTTT
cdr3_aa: CASTSGGTSEAFF

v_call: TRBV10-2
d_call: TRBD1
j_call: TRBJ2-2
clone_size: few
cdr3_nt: TGCGCCAGCAGAGGGACAGGGCTGACTCAGAACACCGGGGAGCTGTTTTTT
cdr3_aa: CASRGTGLTQNTGELFF

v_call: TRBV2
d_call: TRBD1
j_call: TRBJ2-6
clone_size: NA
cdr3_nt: TGTGCCAGCAGTAGACAGGGGGCGAGTAAGGGCTCTGGGGCCAACGTCCTGACTTTC
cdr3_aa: CASSRQGASKGSGANVLTF

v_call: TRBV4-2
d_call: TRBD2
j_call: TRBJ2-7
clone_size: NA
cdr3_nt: TGTGCCAGCAGCCACAGCGGGGCCTACGAGCAGTACTTC
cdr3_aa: CASSHSGAYEQYF

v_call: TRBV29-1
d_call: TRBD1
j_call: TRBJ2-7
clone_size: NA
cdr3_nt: TGCAGCGTTACAGGGGGAAGGACCTACGAGCAGTACTTC
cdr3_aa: CSVTGGRTYEQYF

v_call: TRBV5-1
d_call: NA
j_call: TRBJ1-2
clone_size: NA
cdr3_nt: TGCGCCAGCATCGCCCCGGGCCAGGGTGGCGGCTACACCTTC
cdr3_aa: CASIAPGQGGGYTF

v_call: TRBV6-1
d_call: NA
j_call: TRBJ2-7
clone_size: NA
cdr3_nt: TGTGCCAGCAGTGATCAGCGCCAGCTGGACGAGCAGTACTTC
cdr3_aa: CASSDQRQLDEQYF

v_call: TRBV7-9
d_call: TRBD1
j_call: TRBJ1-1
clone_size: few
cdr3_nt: TGTGCCAGCAGCCTATGGACAGGTTCGTGGCGAACTGAAGCTTTCTTT
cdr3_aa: CASSLWTGSWRTEAFF

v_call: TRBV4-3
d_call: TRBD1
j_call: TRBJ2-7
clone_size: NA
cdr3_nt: TGCGCCAGCAGTCGGGGACAGGACTCCTACGAGCAGTACTTC
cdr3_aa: CASSRGQDSYEQYF

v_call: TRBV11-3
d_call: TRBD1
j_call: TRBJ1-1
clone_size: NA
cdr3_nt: TGTGCCAGCAGCCGACAGGGGGTCGGCACTGAAGCTTTCTTT
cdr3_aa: CASSRQGVGTEAFF

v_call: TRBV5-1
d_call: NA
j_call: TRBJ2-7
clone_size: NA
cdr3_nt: TGCGCCAGCAGCACCGCTACAGGGTTCTACGAGCAGTACTTC
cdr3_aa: CASSTATGFYEQYF

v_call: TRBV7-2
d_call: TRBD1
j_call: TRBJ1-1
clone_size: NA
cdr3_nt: TGTGCCAGCAGCGAAGACAGGGGGCCAACTGAAGCTTTCTTT
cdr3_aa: CASSEDRGPTEAFF

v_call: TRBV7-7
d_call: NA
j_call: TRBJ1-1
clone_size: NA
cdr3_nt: TGTGCCAGCAGCCGCAGTGAAAACACTGAAGCTTTCTTT
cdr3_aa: CASSRSENTEAFF

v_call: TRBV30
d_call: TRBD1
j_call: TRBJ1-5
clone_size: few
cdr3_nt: TGTGCCTGGGCGCGGCAGGGGGTTAATCAGCCCCAGCATTTT
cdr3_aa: CAWARQGVNQPQHF

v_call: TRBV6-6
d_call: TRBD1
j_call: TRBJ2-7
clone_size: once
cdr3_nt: TGTGCCAGCCGACAGGGTTACGAGCAGTACTTC
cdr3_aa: CASRQGYEQYF

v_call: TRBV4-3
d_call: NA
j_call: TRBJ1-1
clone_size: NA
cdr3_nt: TGCGCCAGCAGCCAAGATCCAGGTTACACTGAAGCTTTCTTT
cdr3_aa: CASSQDPGYTEAFF

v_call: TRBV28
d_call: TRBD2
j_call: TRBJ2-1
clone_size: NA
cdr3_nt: TGTGCCAGCAGTTTGGGGGGGTCTGAGGATGAGCAGTTCTTC
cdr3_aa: CASSLGGSEDEQFF

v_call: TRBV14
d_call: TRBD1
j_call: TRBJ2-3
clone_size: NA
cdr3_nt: TGTGCCAGCAGCCAAGGAAGGGGGCCCCAGGGAGATACGCAGTATTTT
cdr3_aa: CASSQGRGPQGDTQYF

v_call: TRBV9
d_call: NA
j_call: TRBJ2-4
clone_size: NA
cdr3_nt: TGTGCCAGCAGCGTAGATCCCTCCAAAAACATTCAGTACTTC
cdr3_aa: CASSVDPSKNIQYF

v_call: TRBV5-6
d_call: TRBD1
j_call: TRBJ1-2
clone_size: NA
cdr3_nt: TGTGCCAGCAGCTATGGACAGGGATCGGGTGGCTACACCTTC
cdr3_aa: CASSYGQGSGGYTF

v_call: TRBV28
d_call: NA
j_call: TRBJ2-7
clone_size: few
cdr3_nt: TGTGCCAGCAGGGGGGCGGGACAGCTGAAAGAGCAGTACTTC
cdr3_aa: CASRGAGQLKEQYF

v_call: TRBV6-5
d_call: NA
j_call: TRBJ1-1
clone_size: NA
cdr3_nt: TGTGCCAGCAGCTTCGGACATTCCACTGAAGCTTTCTTT
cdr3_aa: CASSFGHSTEAFF

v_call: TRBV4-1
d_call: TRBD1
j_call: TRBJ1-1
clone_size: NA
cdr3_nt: TGCGCCAGCAGCCAAGGGGACAGGGTGAAAACTGAAGCTTTCTTT
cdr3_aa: CASSQGDRVKTEAFF

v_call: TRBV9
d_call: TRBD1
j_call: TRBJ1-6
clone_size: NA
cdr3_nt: TGTGCCAGCAGCGTAGGACAGGGTTATAATTCACCCCTCCACTTT
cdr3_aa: CASSVGQGYNSPLHF

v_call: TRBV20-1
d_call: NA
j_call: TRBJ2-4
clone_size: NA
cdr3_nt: TGCAGTGCTAGCGGAAACATTCAGTACTTC
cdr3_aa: CSASGNIQYF

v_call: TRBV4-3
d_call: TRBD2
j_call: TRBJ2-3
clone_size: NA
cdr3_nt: TGCGCCAGCAGCCTAAATATTGGGACTAGCGATGAGGCAGATACGCAGTATTTT
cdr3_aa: CASSLNIGTSDEADTQYF

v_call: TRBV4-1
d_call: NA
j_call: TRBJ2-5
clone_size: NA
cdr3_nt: TGCGCCAGCAGCCGAGGGGGGGTGGAGACCCAGTACTTC
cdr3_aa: CASSRGGVETQYF

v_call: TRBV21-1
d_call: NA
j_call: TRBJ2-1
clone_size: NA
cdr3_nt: TGTGCCAGCAGCAAAAGGCGGCCTAGCGGGAGGGATGATGAGCAGTTCTTC
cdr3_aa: CASSKRRPSGRDDEQFF

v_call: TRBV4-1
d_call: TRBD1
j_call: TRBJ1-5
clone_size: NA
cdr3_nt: TGCGCCAGCAGCCAAGACAGGGGGAATCAGCCCCAGCATTTT
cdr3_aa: CASSQDRGNQPQHF

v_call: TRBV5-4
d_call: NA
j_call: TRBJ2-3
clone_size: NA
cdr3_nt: TGTGCCAGCAGCGCTCCGGGACTCCTCACAGATACGCAGTATTTT
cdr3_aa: CASSAPGLLTDTQYF

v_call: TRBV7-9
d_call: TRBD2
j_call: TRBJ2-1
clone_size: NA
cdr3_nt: TGTGCCAGCAGTAAGGGACTAGCGGGCAACAATGAGCAGTTCTTC
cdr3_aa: CASSKGLAGNNEQFF

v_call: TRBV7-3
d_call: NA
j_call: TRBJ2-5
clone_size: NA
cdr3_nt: TGTGCCAGCAGCTTAAGGGGTACTAGTGGGACCCAGTACTTC
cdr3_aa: CASSLRGTSGTQYF

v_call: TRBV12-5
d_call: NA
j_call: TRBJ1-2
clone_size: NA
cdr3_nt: TGTGCTAGTGGTTTGGCGCCAGGGGTTGGCTATGGCTACACCTTC
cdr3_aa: CASGLAPGVGYGYTF

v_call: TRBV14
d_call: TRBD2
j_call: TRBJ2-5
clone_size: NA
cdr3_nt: TGTGCCAGCAGCCCCGGACTAGCGGGAGGGTTCCAAGAGACCCAGTACTTC
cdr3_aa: CASSPGLAGGFQETQYF

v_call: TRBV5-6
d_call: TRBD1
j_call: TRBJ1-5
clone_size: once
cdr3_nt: TGTGCCAGCAGCTTGGGATCCGGGACAGCAAATCAGCCCCAGCATTTT
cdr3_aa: CASSLGSGTANQPQHF